Below are 24 T cell receptor beta chains sequenced from a single sample in a study of blood T cell repertoires in COVID-19. Profiling relied on immunoSEQ multiplex PCR, and the TCRdb table lists in-frame clones only, not all of them. The table shows hundreds of thousands of clones, with around 88% occurring only once. Sequenced: PBMCs or T cells enriched from blood (not recorded which). These receptors originate from a woman between 50 and 59 years old who had recovered from COVID-19.

V usage is TRBV18 and J usage is TRBJ1-6, with 7 bases aligning to TRBD1. Trimming took 3 bases from V and 5 from J; bases not matched to a gene: 4. CDR3 length: 15 residues. Germline CDR1 reads KGHSH; CDR2 reads LQKENI. The CDR3 protein is CASSPGQNHNSPLHF. CDR3 nucleotide sequence: TGTGCCAGCTCACCGGGACAGAACCATAATTCACCCCTCCACTTT.

The chain joins TRBV18 to TRBJ1-2; 9 positions match TRBD1. There are 19 residues in the CDR3. The germline V gene encodes CDR1 KGHSH and CDR2 LQKENI. V shed 6 bases, J shed 3 bases, and the junction held 20 bases outside the gene matches. CDR3 protein: CASSPFSSTGGEGDYGYTF. The CDR3 DNA reads as TGTGCCAGCTCGCCATTCTCGAGCACAGGGGGCGAGGGAGACTATGGCTACACCTTC.

This chain connects TRBV13 to TRBJ2-6, with 10 positions matching TRBD2. V was clipped by 1 base and J by 0 bases; unmatched bases: 9. This CDR3 has 20 amino acids. CDR1 and CDR2 from the germline V gene are PRHDT and FYEKMQ (reference sequence). CDR3 DNA sequence: TGTGCCAGCAGCTTAGCCCGGGGACTAGCGCAATACTCTGGGGCCAACGTCCTGACTTTC. Its protein product is CASSLARGLAQYSGANVLTF.

The J gene is TRBJ1-1, the V gene TRBV3-1 (or the pseudogene TRBV3-2), with TRBD1 as a possible D gene (6 bases). CDR3 size: 15 residues. V dropped 4 bases and J dropped 0 bases, with 12 bases sitting between them. Germline V gene lookup returns CDR1 LGHDT and CDR2 YNNKEL (reference sequence). The CDR3 is CASSLKGTMNTEAFF. CDR3 nucleotide sequence: TGTGCCAGCAGCCTGAAAGGGACAATGAACACTGAAGCTTTCTTT.

The V gene is TRBV29-1, the J gene TRBJ2-1; 7 bases match TRBD2. V was pared by 8 bases and J by 0 bases, with 16 bases of the junction left unmatched. This CDR3 is built from 17 residues. CDR1 and CDR2 from the germline V gene are SQVTM and ANQGSEA. CDR3 loop: CSNARHQREFSYNEQFF. DNA of the CDR3: TGCAGCAACGCCCGGCACCAGCGGGAATTCTCCTACAATGAGCAGTTCTTC.

The genes are TRBV3-1 (or the pseudogene TRBV3-2) and TRBJ1-6; D not certain. The V gene lost 0 bases and the J gene lost 11 bases, with 8 bases spanning the gap. Per the germline V gene, CDR1 is LGHDT and CDR2 is YNNKEL (reference sequence). The CDR3 sequence is 13 residues long. As DNA, the CDR3 is TGTGCCAGCAGCCAAGATCGGTTAGCACCCCTCCACTTT. Its protein is CASSQDRLAPLHF.

The CDR3 reads CASSLEGQVTEQFF. DNA for the CDR3: TGTGCCAGCAGCTTAGAGGGCCAGGTCACTGAGCAGTTCTTC. This chain connects TRBV11-3 to TRBJ2-1, with unresolved D. Per germline, CDR1 SGHNT and CDR2 YENEEA. The V gene lost 0 bases and the J gene lost 9 bases, with 12 bases spanning the gap. The CDR3 has 14 amino acids.

The chain joins TRBV13 to TRBJ2-7; 9 bases fit TRBD1. The CDR3 sequence is 15 residues long. Germline V gene data show CDR1 as PRHDT and CDR2 as FYEKMQ (reference sequence). V shed 2 bases and J 4 bases; nucleotides not matched to a gene: 6. Here the CDR3 reads CASSLYRTGAYEQYF. The CDR3 DNA reads TGTGCCAGCAGCTTATATCGGACAGGGGCTTACGAGCAGTACTTC.

The rearrangement links TRBV24-1 to TRBJ1-5; 9 nucleotides line up with TRBD1. Germline V CDR1 and CDR2: KGHDR, SFDVKD. This CDR3 comprises 16 residues. J was trimmed by 2 bases and V by 3 bases; bases with no gene match: 4. CDR3 sequence reads: CATSDNRGHGNQPQHF. DNA for the CDR3: TGTGCCACCAGTGATAACAGGGGGCATGGCAATCAGCCCCAGCATTTT.

The chain is built from TRBV11-3 and TRBJ1-3, with 7 bases identical to TRBD1. CDR1 and CDR2 from the germline V gene are SGHNT and YENEEA. Germline trimming cut 3 bases from V and 4 bases from J; bases unmatched to any gene: 3. The CDR3 has 14 residues. CDR3 in amino acids: CASSLTGTGNTIYF. CDR3 DNA sequence: TGTGCCAGCAGCTTGACAGGGACGGGAAACACCATATATTTT.

The chain has TRBV27 and TRBJ2-6; D unclear. The CDR3 sequence is 15 residues long. Trimming took off 3 bases at V and 0 bases at J, with 6 bases between the two ends. CDR1 and CDR2 (germline): MNHEY, SMNVEV (reference sequence). The CDR3 nucleotides are TGTGCCAGCAGTTTGGGCCCCTCTGGGGCCAACGTCCTGACTTTC. Residues: CASSLGPSGANVLTF.

The chain combines TRBV11-3 with TRBJ1-1; D is undetermined. Germline V gives CDR1 SGHNT, CDR2 YENEEA. The CDR3 spans 14 residues. V shed 3 bases and J shed 0 bases, with 8 bases lying between them. The CDR3 DNA follows: TGTGCCAGCAGCTTCCCGGGGTTGAACACTGAAGCTTTCTTT. Its translation is CASSFPGLNTEAFF.

In this sample, this clone turned up once. V and J are TRBV9 and TRBJ1-2; D unclear. The CDR3 contains 14 residues. V gave up 3 bases and J gave up 8 bases, with 17 bases separating them. Germline CDR1 SGDLS, CDR2 YYNGEE. The CDR3 region has the DNA TGTGCCAGCAGCGGCCCCAACGAGGTTGGAGGCTACACCTTC. It encodes CASSGPNEVGGYTF.

The chain uses TRBV15 and TRBJ1-6; D is unclear. The germline V gene encodes CDR1 LNHNV and CDR2 YYDKDF (reference sequence). This CDR3 is built from 15 residues. Trimming left V 0 bases short and J 9 bases short, with 12 bases between. The CDR3 spells CATSRDSGGGSPLHF. The CDR3 DNA sequence: TGTGCCACCAGCAGAGATTCGGGTGGTGGTTCACCCCTCCACTTT.

The rearrangement joins TRBV6-2 or TRBV6-3 to TRBJ1-1; possibly TRBD1 for D (6 bases). Germline V CDR1 and CDR2: MNHEY, SVGEGT. Trimming left V 5 bases short and J 4 bases short, with 11 bases between. There are 13 residues in the CDR3. This chain's CDR3 is CASSKNRVTEAFF. In nucleotides, the CDR3 is TGTGCCAGCAGTAAAAACAGGGTCACTGAAGCTTTCTTT.

The chain joins TRBV7-8 to TRBJ1-1; the D gene is possibly TRBD1 (6 bases). From germline, CDR1 is SGHVS and CDR2 FQNEAQ. This CDR3 is built from 14 residues. The V and J ends lost 5 bases and 3 bases respectively, with 13 bases between them. The CDR3 bases are TGTGCCAGCAGCCAGGGGAGGGGGTACACTGAAGCTTTCTTT. Residues: CASSQGRGYTEAFF.

The V gene is TRBV5-4, the J gene TRBJ2-5; 12 positions match TRBD1. Germline CDR1 and CDR2: SGHNT and YYREEE (reference sequence). This CDR3 comprises 16 residues. V lost 4 bases and J lost 5; bases outside the gene matches: 9. The CDR3 spells CASSIRDRGREETQYF. Written as DNA, the CDR3 is TGTGCCAGCAGCATACGGGACAGGGGGCGCGAGGAGACCCAGTACTTC.

This chain links TRBV11-1 with TRBJ1-4; the match to TRBD1 covers 9 bases. Germline CDR1 and CDR2: SGHAT and FQDESV (reference sequence). The CDR3 consists of 15 residues. Unmatched junction bases numbered 8, after V lost 7 bases and J lost 5 bases. The CDR3 bases are TGTGCCAGCACCGCCGCCGGGACAGGGAATGAAAAACTGTTTTTT. It codes for CASTAAGTGNEKLFF.

The CDR3 region is CASNRDRGSTEAFF. The CDR3 nucleotides read TGCGCCAGCAACCGGGACAGGGGATCCACTGAAGCTTTCTTT. V is TRBV4-1 and J is TRBJ1-1; 10 nucleotides match TRBD1. The germline V gene encodes CDR1 MGHRA and CDR2 YSYEKL. J was trimmed by 4 bases and V by 7 bases; bases with no gene match: 6. CDR3 length equals 14 residues.

This clone was observed a handful of times. The chain uses TRBV6-1 and TRBJ1-1; D is possibly TRBD1 (6 bases). The germline CDR1 and CDR2 sequences are MNHNS and SASEGT. This CDR3 comprises 13 residues. The germline V and J ends were trimmed by 2 bases and 10 bases, with 14 bases remaining between them. The CDR3 DNA reads TGTGCCAGCAGTGAACCATTACAGGGTCGAGCTTTCTTT. Amino acids: CASSEPLQGRAFF.

The chain links TRBV28 to TRBJ2-7; 12 bases line up with TRBD2. J gave up 4 bases and V 4 bases, and 8 bases lay outside the gene matches. The CDR3 consists of 16 residues. Per germline, CDR1 MDHEN and CDR2 SYDVKM. The CDR3: CASSSRLAGVRYEQYF. The CDR3 DNA reads as TGTGCCAGCAGTTCCCGACTAGCGGGAGTAAGGTACGAGCAGTACTTC.

This clone was found once. The same CDR3 is also encoded by other DNA sequences in this sample. The rearrangement joins TRBV7-9 to TRBJ1-2, with 10 nucleotides matching TRBD1. Germline lookup yields CDR1 SEHNR and CDR2 FQNEAQ (reference sequence). This CDR3 has 15 residues. V shed 1 base, J shed 4 bases, and the junction held 3 bases outside the gene matches. The CDR3 loop is CASSLGTGGAYGYTF. The CDR3 region has the DNA TGTGCCAGCAGCTTAGGGACAGGGGGAGCCTATGGCTACACCTTC. Supplemented by reference TRBV7-9 and TRBJ1-2, the full variable domain reads DTGVSQNPRHKITKRGQNVTFRCDPISEHNRLYWYRQTLGQGPEFLTYFQNEAQLEKSRLLSDRFSAERPKGSFSTLEIQRTEQGDSAMYLCASSLGTGGAYGYTFGSGTRLTVV.

The chain couples TRBV27 to TRBJ1-1; TRBD1 agrees at 8 bases. The V and J ends lost 6 bases and 4 bases, in that order; junction bases with no gene match: 13. In germline, CDR1 is MNHEY, CDR2 SMNVEV (reference sequence). The CDR3 has 16 residues. DNA for the CDR3: TGTGCCAGCAGGCAGGGGGCGGTCCTGTCGGGCACTGAAGCTTTCTTT. Protein: CASRQGAVLSGTEAFF.

The genes are TRBV24-1 and TRBJ1-1; 7 bases are shared with TRBD1. Trimming took 8 bases from V and 7 from J; bases not matched to a gene: 3. The CDR3 sequence is 11 residues long. Germline CDR1 reads KGHDR; CDR2 reads SFDVKD. The CDR3, as DNA: TGTGCCACCATAGGGGGCGGTGAAGCTTTCTTT. It codes for CATIGGGEAFF.